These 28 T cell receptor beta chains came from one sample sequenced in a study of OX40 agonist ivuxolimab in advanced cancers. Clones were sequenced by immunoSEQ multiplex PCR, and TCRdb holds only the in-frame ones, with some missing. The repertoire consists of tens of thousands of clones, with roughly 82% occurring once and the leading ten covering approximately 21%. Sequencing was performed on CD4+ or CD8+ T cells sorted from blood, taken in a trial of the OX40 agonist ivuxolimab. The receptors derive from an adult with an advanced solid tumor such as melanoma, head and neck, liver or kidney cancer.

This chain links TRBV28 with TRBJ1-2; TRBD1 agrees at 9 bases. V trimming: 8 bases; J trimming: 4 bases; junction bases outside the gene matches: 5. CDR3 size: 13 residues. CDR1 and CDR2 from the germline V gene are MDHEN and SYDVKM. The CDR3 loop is CASVGTGIYGYTF. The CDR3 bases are TGTGCCAGCGTCGGGACAGGGATCTATGGCTACACCTTC.

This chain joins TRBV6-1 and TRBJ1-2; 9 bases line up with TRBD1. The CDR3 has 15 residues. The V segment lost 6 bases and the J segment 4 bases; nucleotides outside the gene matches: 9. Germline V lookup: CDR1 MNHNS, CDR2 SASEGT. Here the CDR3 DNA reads TGTGCCAGCAGACCACAGGGGGCAATCGGCTATGGCTACACCTTC. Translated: CASRPQGAIGYGYTF.

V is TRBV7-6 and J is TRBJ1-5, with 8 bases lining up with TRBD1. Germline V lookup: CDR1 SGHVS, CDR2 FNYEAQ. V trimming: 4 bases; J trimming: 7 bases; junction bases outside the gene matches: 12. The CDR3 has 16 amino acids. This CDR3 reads CASSSEGGQGRQPQHF. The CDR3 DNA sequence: TGTGCCAGCAGCTCTGAAGGAGGACAGGGACGACAGCCCCAGCATTTT.

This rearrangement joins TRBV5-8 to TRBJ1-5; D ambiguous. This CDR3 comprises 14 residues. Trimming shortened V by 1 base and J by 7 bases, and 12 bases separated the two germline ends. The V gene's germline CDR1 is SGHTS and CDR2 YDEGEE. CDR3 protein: CASSLFRSGQPQHF. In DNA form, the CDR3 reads TGTGCCAGCAGCTTGTTTAGGTCAGGACAGCCCCAGCATTTT. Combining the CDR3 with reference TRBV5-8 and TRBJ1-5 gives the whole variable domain EAGVTQSPTHLIKTRGQQATLRCSPISGHTSVYWYQQALGLGLQFLLWYDEGEERNRGNFPPRFSGRQFPNYSSELNVNALELEDSALYLCASSLFRSGQPQHFGDGTRLSIL.

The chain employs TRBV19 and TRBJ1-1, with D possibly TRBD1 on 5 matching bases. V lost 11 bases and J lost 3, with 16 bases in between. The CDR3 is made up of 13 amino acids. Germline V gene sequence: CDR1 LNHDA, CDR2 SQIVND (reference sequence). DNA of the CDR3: TGTGCCTCCAAACCAGGGTTGTACACTGAAGCTTTCTTT. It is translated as CASKPGLYTEAFF.

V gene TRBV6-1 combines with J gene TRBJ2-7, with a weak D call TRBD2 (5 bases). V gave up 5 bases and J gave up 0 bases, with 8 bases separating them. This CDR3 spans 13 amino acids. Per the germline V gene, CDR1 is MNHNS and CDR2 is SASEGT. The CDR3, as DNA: TGTGCCAGCAGTCGCGGGTCCTCCTACGAGCAGTACTTC. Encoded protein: CASSRGSSYEQYF.

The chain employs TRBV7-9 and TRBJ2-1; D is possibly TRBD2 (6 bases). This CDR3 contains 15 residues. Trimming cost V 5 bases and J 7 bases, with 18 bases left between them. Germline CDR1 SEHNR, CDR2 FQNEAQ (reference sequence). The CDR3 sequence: CASSPRGGPGNEQFF. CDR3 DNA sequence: TGTGCCAGCAGCCCCCGGGGAGGCCCGGGGAATGAGCAGTTCTTC.

The CDR3 DNA reads TGTGCCAGCAGTGCGGGCGGATATCAGCCCCAGCATTTT. This encodes CASSAGGYQPQHF. This chain joins TRBV2 and TRBJ1-5, with D unclear. Germline assignment: CDR1 SNHLY and CDR2 FYNNEI. The V end was cut by 4 bases, the J end by 5 bases, with 9 bases between. The CDR3 is 13 residues long.

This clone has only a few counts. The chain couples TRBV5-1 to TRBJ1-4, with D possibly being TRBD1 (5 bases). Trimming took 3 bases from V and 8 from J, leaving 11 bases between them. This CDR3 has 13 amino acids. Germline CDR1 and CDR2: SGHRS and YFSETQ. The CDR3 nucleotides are TGCGCCAGCAGCTCTACAGGCATGGAAAAACTGTTTTTT. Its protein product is CASSSTGMEKLFF.

The CDR3 DNA reads as TGTGCCAGCAGTGAAAAGGGAGAAGAGACCCAGTACTTC. As protein: CASSEKGEETQYF. The chain has TRBV25-1 and TRBJ2-5, with D tentatively TRBD2 (5 bases). The V and J ends lost 2 bases and 3 bases respectively, with 7 bases between them. The germline CDR1 and CDR2 sequences are MGHDK and SYGVNS. The length of the CDR3 is 13 residues.

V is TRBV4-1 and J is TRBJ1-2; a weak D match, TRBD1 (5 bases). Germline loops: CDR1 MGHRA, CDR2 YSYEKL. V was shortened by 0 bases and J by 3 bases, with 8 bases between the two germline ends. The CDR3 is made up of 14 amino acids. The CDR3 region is CASSQDFRDYGYTF. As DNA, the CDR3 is TGCGCCAGCAGCCAAGATTTCAGGGACTATGGCTACACCTTC.

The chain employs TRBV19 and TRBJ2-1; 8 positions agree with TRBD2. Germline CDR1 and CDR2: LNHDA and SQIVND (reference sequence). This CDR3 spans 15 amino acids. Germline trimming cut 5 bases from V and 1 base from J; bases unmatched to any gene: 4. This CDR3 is CASSGLAGSYNEQFF. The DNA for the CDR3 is TGTGCCAGTAGTGGTCTAGCGGGTTCCTACAATGAGCAGTTCTTC.

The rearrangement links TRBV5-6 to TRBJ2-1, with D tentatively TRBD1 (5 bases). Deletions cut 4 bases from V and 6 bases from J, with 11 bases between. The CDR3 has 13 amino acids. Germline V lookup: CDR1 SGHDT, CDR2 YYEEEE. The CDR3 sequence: CASSPGRANEQFF. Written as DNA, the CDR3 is TGTGCCAGCAGCCCCGGCAGGGCCAATGAGCAGTTCTTC.

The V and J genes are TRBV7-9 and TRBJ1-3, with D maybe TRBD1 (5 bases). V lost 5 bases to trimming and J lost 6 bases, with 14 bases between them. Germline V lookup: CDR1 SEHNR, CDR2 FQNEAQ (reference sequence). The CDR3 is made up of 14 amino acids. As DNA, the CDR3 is TGTGCCAGCAGCCCGCAGGGTGAGCTAAACACCATATATTTT. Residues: CASSPQGELNTIYF.

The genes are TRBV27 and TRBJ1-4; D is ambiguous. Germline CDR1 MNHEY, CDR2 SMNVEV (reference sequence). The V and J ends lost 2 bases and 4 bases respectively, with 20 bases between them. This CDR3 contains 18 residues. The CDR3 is CASSLRGLGPELNEKLFF. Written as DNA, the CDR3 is TGTGCCAGCAGTTTAAGAGGCCTTGGCCCGGAACTTAATGAAAAACTGTTTTTT.

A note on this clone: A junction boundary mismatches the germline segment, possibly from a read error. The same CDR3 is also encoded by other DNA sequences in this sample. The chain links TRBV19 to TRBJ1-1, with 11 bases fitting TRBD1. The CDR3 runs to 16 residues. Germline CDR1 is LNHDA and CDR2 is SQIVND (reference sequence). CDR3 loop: CASSITGTGGRTEAFF. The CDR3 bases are TGTGCCAGTAGTATTACCGGGACAGGGGGACGCACTGAGGCTTTCTTT.

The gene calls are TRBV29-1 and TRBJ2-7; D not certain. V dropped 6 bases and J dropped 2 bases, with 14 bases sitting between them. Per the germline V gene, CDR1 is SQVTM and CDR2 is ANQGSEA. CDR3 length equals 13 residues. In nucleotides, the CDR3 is TGCAGCGTATTAGGCGGACGAGCCTACGAGCAGTACTTC. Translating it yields CSVLGGRAYEQYF.

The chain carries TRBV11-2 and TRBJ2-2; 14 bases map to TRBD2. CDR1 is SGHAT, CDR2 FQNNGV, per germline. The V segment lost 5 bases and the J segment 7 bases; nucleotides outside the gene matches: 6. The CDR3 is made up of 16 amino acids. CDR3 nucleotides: TGTGCCAGCAGCCTCCGGACTAGCGGGGGGAACGGGGAGCTGTTTTTT. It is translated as CASSLRTSGGNGELFF.

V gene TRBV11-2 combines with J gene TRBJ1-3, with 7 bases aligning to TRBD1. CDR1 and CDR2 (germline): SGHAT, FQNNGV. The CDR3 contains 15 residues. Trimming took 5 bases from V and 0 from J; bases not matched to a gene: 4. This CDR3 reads CASSPRTGSGNTIYF. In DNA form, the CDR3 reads TGTGCCAGCAGCCCTAGGACAGGCTCTGGAAACACCATATATTTT.

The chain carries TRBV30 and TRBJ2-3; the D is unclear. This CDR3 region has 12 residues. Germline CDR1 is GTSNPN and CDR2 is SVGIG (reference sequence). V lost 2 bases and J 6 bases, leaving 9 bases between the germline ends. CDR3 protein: CAWSRASDTQYF. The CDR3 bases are TGTGCCTGGAGTAGGGCGTCGGATACGCAGTATTTT.

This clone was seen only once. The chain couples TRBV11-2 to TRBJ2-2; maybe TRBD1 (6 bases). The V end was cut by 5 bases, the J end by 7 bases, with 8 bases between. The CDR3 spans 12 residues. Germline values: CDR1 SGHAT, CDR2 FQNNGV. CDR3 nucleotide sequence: TGTGCCAGCAGCCAACAGGGCGGGGAGCTGTTTTTT. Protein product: CASSQQGGELFF.

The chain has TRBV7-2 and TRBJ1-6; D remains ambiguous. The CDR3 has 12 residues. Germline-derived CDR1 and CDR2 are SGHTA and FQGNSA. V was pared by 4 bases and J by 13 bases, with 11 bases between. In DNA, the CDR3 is TGTGCCAGCAGCTCTCAAAATCGGCCCCTCCACTTT. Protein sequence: CASSSQNRPLHF.

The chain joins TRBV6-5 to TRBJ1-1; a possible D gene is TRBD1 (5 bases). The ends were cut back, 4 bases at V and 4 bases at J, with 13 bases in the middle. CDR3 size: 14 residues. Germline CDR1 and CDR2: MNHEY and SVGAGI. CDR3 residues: CASSWRTIGTEAFF. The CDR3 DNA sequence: TGTGCCAGCAGTTGGAGGACAATTGGCACTGAAGCTTTCTTT.

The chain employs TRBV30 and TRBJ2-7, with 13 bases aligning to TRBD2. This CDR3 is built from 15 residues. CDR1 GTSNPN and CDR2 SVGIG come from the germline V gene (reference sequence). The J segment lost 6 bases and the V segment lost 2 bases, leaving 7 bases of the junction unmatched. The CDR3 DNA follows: TGTGCCTGGAGTTTTCCGGGACTAGCGGGAACCGAGCAGTACTTC. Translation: CAWSFPGLAGTEQYF. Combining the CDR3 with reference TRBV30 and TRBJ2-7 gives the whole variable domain SQTIHQWPATLVQPVGSPLSLECTVEGTSNPNLYWYRQAAGRGLQLLFYSVGIGQISSEVPQNLSASRPQDRQFILSSKKLLLSDSGFYLCAWSFPGLAGTEQYFGPGTRLTVT.

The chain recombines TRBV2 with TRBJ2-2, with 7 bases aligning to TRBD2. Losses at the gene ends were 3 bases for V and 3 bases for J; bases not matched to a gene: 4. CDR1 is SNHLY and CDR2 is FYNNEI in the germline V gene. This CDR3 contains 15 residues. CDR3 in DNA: TGTGCCAGCAGTGAGACGGGGGGATACACCGGGGAGCTGTTTTTT. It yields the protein CASSETGGYTGELFF.

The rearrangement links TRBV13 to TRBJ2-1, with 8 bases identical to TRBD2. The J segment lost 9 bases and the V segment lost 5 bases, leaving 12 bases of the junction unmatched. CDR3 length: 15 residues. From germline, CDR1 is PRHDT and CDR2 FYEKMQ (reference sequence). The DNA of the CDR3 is TGTGCCAGCAGCCCGAGGAGCGGGAGTATAGTTGAGCAGTTCTTC. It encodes CASSPRSGSIVEQFF.

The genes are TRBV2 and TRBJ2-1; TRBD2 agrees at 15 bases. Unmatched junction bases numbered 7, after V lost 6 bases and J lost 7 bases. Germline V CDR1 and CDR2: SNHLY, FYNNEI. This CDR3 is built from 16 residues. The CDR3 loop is CASRKGLAGGFNEQFF. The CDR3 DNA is TGTGCCAGCAGAAAGGGACTAGCGGGGGGCTTTAATGAGCAGTTCTTC.

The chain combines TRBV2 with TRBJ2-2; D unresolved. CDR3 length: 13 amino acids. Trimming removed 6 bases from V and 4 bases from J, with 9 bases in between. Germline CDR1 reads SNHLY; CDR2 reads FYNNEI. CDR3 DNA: TGTGCCAGCAGAGAAACCGGCACCGGGGAGCTGTTTTTT. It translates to CASRETGTGELFF. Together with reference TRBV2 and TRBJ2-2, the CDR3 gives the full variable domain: EPEVTQTPSHQVTQMGQEVILRCVPISNHLYFYWYRQILGQKVEFLVSFYNNEISEKSEIFDDQFSVERPDGSNFTLKIRSTKLEDSAMYFCASRETGTGELFFGEGSRLTVL.